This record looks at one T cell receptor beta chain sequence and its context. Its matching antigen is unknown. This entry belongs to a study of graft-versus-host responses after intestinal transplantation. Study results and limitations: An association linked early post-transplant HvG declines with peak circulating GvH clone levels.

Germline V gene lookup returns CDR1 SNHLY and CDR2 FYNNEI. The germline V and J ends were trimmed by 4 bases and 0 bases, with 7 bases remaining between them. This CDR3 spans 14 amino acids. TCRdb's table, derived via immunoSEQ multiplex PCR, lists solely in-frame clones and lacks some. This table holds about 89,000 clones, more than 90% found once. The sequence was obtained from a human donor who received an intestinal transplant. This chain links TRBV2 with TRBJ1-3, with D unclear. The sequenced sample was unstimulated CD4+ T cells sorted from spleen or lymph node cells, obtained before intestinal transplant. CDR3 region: CASSVRGSGNTIYF. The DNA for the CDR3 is TGTGCCAGCAGTGTAAGAGGCTCTGGAAACACCATATATTTT.